Following are 15 T cell receptor beta chains from one sample sequenced in a study of radiotherapy plus CTLA-4 blockade in lung cancer (dated by TCRdb to the late 2010s). The protocol used for the library was the immunoSEQ multiplex PCR assay. What TCRdb holds here is the immuneACCESS table cut down to in-frame rearrangements. Part of the clones is not present; checked against another copy, under half of the missing clones reflect an unresolved V gene, and the others are unexplained. This sample is represented by 35,000 to 45,000 clones; 65% to 75% of them were singletons. Of the sample, roughly 25% falls within the top ten clones. The sample here was peripheral blood, taken from a patient treated with radiotherapy plus ipilimumab. The receptor set was obtained from a human donor with non-small cell lung cancer who had a partial response to radiotherapy plus ipilimumab.

This chain joins TRBV5-1 and TRBJ2-2, with 9 bases identical to TRBD1. J gave up 3 bases and V 3 bases, and 0 bases lay outside the gene matches. The CDR3 loop spans 14 amino acids. CDR1 and CDR2 (germline): SGHRS, YFSETQ. CDR3 DNA: TGCGCCAGCAGCTGGACAGGGGACACCGGGGAGCTGTTTTTT. Protein: CASSWTGDTGELFF.

The chain joins TRBV6-5 to TRBJ1-2, with D unclear. Germline assignment: CDR1 MNHEY and CDR2 SVGAGI. V dropped 2 bases and J dropped 10 bases, with 8 bases sitting between them. This CDR3 is built from 11 residues. The CDR3 bases are TGTGCCAGCAGTTACACGGAGGACTACACCTTC. Its protein is CASSYTEDYTF.

A few counts support this clone. The V gene is TRBV7-2, the J gene TRBJ2-7; D gene uncertain. CDR1 is SGHTA, CDR2 FQGNSA, per germline. This CDR3 is built from 14 residues. The ends were cut back, 4 bases at V and 2 bases at J, with 12 bases in the middle. Written as DNA, the CDR3 is TGTGCCAGCAGCTCCCTTAGTGGGCCCTACGAGCAGTACTTC. This codes for CASSSLSGPYEQYF.

This sequence joins TRBV2 and TRBJ2-5, with a weak D call TRBD1 (6 bases). The CDR3 spans 14 residues. Germline V gene sequence: CDR1 SNHLY, CDR2 FYNNEI. Trimming removed 4 bases from V and 5 bases from J, with 14 bases in between. CDR3: CASSANRDAETQYF. For the CDR3, the DNA is TGTGCCAGCAGTGCGAACAGGGATGCGGAGACCCAGTACTTC.

V and J are TRBV5-1 and TRBJ1-6; unclear D gene. The CDR3 is made up of 13 amino acids. Germline CDR1 SGHRS, CDR2 YFSETQ. V lost 1 base, J lost 7 bases, and 6 bases lay in between. The chain's CDR3 is CASSLTENSPLHF. CDR3 coding DNA: TGCGCCAGCAGCTTGACAGAAAATTCACCCCTCCACTTT.

This sequence joins TRBV5-1 and TRBJ2-7, with TRBD1 identical over 7 bases. CDR1 is SGHRS and CDR2 is YFSETQ in the germline V gene. This CDR3 contains 16 residues. The ends lost 9 bases at V and 2 bases at J; junction bases unmatched: 17. In nucleotides, the CDR3 is TGCGCCAACAACGGGACAGACCCACTGCCAACCTACGAGCAGTACTTC. Its translation is CANNGTDPLPTYEQYF.

This rearrangement joins TRBV2 to TRBJ1-1, with 11 bases matching TRBD1. CDR3 size: 15 residues. V lost 8 bases to trimming and J lost 4 bases; unmatched junction nucleotides: 9. Germline V gene lookup returns CDR1 SNHLY and CDR2 FYNNEI. CDR3 nucleotides: TGTGCCAGCGGGGGACAGGGGGGTCGAAGCACTGAAGCTTTCTTT. Protein: CASGGQGGRSTEAFF.

This chain links TRBV7-9 with TRBJ1-2, with D perhaps TRBD1 (6 bases). The CDR3 runs to 13 residues. Trimming took 6 bases from V and 4 from J, leaving 12 bases between them. CDR1 SEHNR and CDR2 FQNEAQ come from the germline V gene (reference sequence). The CDR3 here is CASRTGESYGYTF. The CDR3 DNA is TGTGCCAGCAGGACAGGAGAGAGCTATGGCTACACCTTC.

In its sample, this clone was seen a few times. This chain links TRBV9 with TRBJ2-7; D call uncertain. Per the germline V gene, CDR1 is SGDLS and CDR2 is YYNGEE. The CDR3 contains 13 residues. V shed 0 bases and J shed 4 bases, with 8 bases lying between them. In DNA form, the CDR3 reads TGTGCCAGCAGCGTAGCTGATAGATACGAGCAGTACTTC. This gives the protein CASSVADRYEQYF.

The rearrangement uses TRBV27 and TRBJ1-3; D gene uncertain. Germline CDR1 MNHEY, CDR2 SMNVEV (reference sequence). The CDR3 covers 18 residues. V lost 6 bases and J lost 0, with 21 bases in between. CDR3 amino acids: CASSQVAVTAVSGNTIYF. Here the CDR3 DNA reads TGTGCCAGCAGCCAAGTCGCCGTGACTGCCGTCTCTGGAAACACCATATATTTT.

This clone was recorded only once. The chain links TRBV18 to TRBJ1-5; possibly TRBD1 for D (6 bases). V lost 6 bases, J lost 0 bases, and 12 bases lay in between. The V gene's germline CDR1 is KGHSH and CDR2 LQKENI. CDR3 length: 15 amino acids. CDR3 sequence reads: CASSMGAGSNQPQHF. The CDR3 DNA reads as TGTGCCAGCTCTATGGGGGCTGGTAGCAATCAGCCCCAGCATTTT. The variable domain in full, completed from reference TRBV18 and TRBJ1-5, reads NAGVMQNPRHLVRRRGQEARLRCSPMKGHSHVYWYRQLPEEGLKFMVYLQKENIIDESGMPKERFSAEFPKEGPSILRIQQVVRGDSAAYFCASSMGAGSNQPQHFGDGTRLSIL.

This chain joins TRBV18 and TRBJ1-1; no firm D call. The V end lost 6 bases, the J end lost 3 bases, and 11 bases lay between the germline ends. The length of the CDR3 is 13 residues. Germline CDR1 and CDR2: KGHSH and LQKENI. CDR3 sequence: CASSPDSYTEAFF. The CDR3 region has the DNA TGTGCCAGCTCCCCCGACTCCTACACTGAAGCTTTCTTT.

The J gene is TRBJ1-3, the V gene TRBV16, with TRBD1 as a possible D gene (5 bases). Germline CDR1 is KGHSY and CDR2 is FQNENV. The CDR3 has 17 residues. Trimming removed 2 bases from V and 2 bases from J, with 16 bases in between. The CDR3 region has the DNA TGTGCCAGCAGCCAACCCCACGGCGGCAGGGCTGGAAACACCATATATTTT. Amino acid sequence: CASSQPHGGRAGNTIYF.

The rearrangement uses TRBV7-2 and TRBJ1-4; D perhaps matches TRBD1 (5 bases). V was pared by 3 bases and J by 4 bases, with 9 bases between. Germline CDR1 SGHTA, CDR2 FQGNSA. This CDR3 contains 14 residues. The CDR3 region has the DNA TGTGCCAGCAGCTTGGGGGGGGTTAATGAAAAACTGTTTTTT. It specifies CASSLGGVNEKLFF.

CDR3 sequence: CASSAPPRGEETQYF. The CDR3 nucleotides read TGTGCCAGCAGTGCCCCCCCCAGGGGGGAAGAGACCCAGTACTTC. This chain links TRBV2 with TRBJ2-5, with D tentatively TRBD1 (7 bases). Germline-derived CDR1 and CDR2 are SNHLY and FYNNEI. The germline V and J ends were trimmed by 4 bases and 3 bases, with 15 bases remaining between them. The CDR3 extends over 15 amino acids.